The rows below give T cell receptor beta chains drawn from one sample of a study of T cells in localized non-small cell lung cancer. Libraries were prepared by immunoSEQ multiplex PCR; TCRdb keeps only in-frame clonotypes and omits some of them. The sample includes under 50,000 clones, about 85% seen only once; the top ten take 2% to 2.5%. The sample here was PBMCs, taken before any cancer treatment. All receptors come from a man between 40 and 70 years old with stage II lung adenocarcinoma. CDR3s include the opening cysteine and the closing phenylalanine or tryptophan. Each record gives: J gene, V gene, CDR3 protein.

J: TRBJ2-7
V: TRBV5-5
CDR3: CASSLGGTYEQYF

J: TRBJ2-5
V: TRBV12-5
CDR3: CASGLVGVRETQYF

J: TRBJ2-2
V: TRBV4-1
CDR3: CASSDRGLTGELFF

J: TRBJ2-2
V: TRBV29-1
CDR3: CSVEEAGDGELFF

J: TRBJ1-1
V: TRBV11-2
CDR3: CASSLEGNTEAFF

J: TRBJ1-2
V: TRBV7-2
CDR3: CASSLIVDSRLGGYTF

J: TRBJ1-2
V: TRBV6-5
CDR3: CASSYGIHSRGYTF

J: TRBJ1-4
V: TRBV11-3
CDR3: CASSLNPRWGPPTNEKLFF

J: TRBJ1-2
V: TRBV11-3
CDR3: CASSLERKVGTAYRGYTF

J: TRBJ1-5
V: TRBV19
CDR3: CASSIGEGRNQPQHF

J: TRBJ2-5
V: TRBV5-1
CDR3: CASSLAGTFQETQYF

J: TRBJ2-5
V: TRBV9
CDR3: CASSVVGGDGETQYF

J: TRBJ1-4
V: TRBV9
CDR3: CASSTLGTANEKLFF

J: TRBJ1-2
V: TRBV28
CDR3: CASMGDSGFYGYTF

J: TRBJ2-3
V: TRBV7-9
CDR3: CASSLGLGGDTQYF

J: TRBJ2-7
V: TRBV7-8
CDR3: CASSRQVGSYEQYF

J: TRBJ1-1
V: TRBV5-1
CDR3: CASSLKVEGAQESEAFF

J: TRBJ1-1
V: TRBV11-2
CDR3: CASSLIGEGYTEAFF

J: TRBJ1-2
V: TRBV9
CDR3: CASSSLGQGLGYTF

J: TRBJ1-3
V: TRBV7-3
CDR3: CASSPRTGSPIYF

J: TRBJ2-3
V: TRBV7-6
CDR3: CASSFPKGDTQYF

J: TRBJ1-1
V: TRBV19
CDR3: CASSMGREGMHYTEAFF

J: TRBJ2-4
V: TRBV18
CDR3: CASSPSFGTGDVGAKNIQYF

J: TRBJ2-3
V: TRBV13
CDR3: CASSSSGGEIDTQYF